This T cell receptor (beta chain) was identified during a study of shared clonotypes between healthy human individuals. Whole-study context: A few men and a couple of women, aged 18 to 49, were donors. Each donor contributed plates that comprised three CD4 naive, three CD4 memory, two CD8 naive and one CD8 memory. Study outcomes and limitations: Larger estimated richness was generally recorded for naive subsets relative to memory subsets.

Germline CDR1 reads SGDLS; CDR2 reads YYNGEE. CDR3 length: 20 residues. V gave up 3 bases and J gave up 0 bases; unmatched junction bases: 17. Each cell subset's genomic DNA was divided evenly among several immunoSEQ plates. Generated by immunoSEQ multiplex PCR, the TCRdb table keeps only in-frame clones and is missing some. The profile covers about 120,000 clones, with over 65% appearing a single time and over 20% taken by the ten largest. Note on this clone: The antigen remains unidentified.

The TCR comes from a woman in her twenties or thirties in good health. The V call is TRBV9, the J call TRBJ1-3, with 8 bases that match TRBD1. The sequenced sample consisted of memory CD8+ T cells sorted from blood. Regarding subset: CD45RO+ cells pooled with CCR7-negative TemRA cells. CDR3 DNA: TGTGCCAGCAGCGGTCCCGGGACAGGATCTACCGGATTCTCTGGAAACACCATATATTTT. The encoded protein is CASSGPGTGSTGFSGNTIYF. The full variable domain, its missing parts supplied by reference TRBV9 and TRBJ1-3, is DSGVTQTPKHLITATGQRVTLRCSPRSGDLSVYWYQQSLDQGLQFLIQYYNGEERAKGNILERFSAQQFPDLHSELNLSSLELGDSALYFCASSGPGTGSTGFSGNTIYFGEGSWLTVV.